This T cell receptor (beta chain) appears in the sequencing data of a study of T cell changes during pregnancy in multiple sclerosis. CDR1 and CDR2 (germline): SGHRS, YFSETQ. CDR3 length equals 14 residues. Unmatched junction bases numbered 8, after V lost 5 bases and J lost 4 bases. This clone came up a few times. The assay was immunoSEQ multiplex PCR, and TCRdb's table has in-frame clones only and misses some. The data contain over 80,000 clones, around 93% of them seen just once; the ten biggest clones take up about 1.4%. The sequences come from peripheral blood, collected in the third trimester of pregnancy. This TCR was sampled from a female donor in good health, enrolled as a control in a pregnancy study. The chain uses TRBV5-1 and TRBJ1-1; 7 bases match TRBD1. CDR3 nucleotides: TGCGCCAGCAGTCGACTAGAGGGGGCCACTGAAGCTTTCTTT. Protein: CASSRLEGATEAFF. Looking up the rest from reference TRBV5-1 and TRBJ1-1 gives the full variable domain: KAGVTQTPRYLIKTRGQQVTLSCSPISGHRSVSWYQQTPGQGLQFLFEYFSETQRNKGNFPGRFSGRQFSNSRSEMNVSTLELGDSALYLCASSRLEGATEAFFGQGTRLTVV.